This entry lists 19 T cell receptor beta chains sequenced from one sample in a study of identical twins. TCRdb re-derived calls from the 5' RACE reads in MiXCR, one entry per CDR3 protein. In the table there are about 200,000 distinct CDR3 sequences, 5.5% to 7.5% of which are singletons. This sample also belongs to another study, concerning T cells expressing NK-cell markers.

The sequenced sample was CD8+ T cells sorted from blood. These receptor sequences come from a woman in her late teens or twenties in good health.

There are a few counts of this clonotype. The chain has TRBV11-2 and TRBJ2-1; the D is unclear. Trimming took 4 bases from V and 5 from J, leaving 18 bases between them. Germline CDR1 SGHAT, CDR2 FQNNGV. This CDR3 is 16 amino acids long. The CDR3 is CASSSPPNRRHNEQFF. CDR3 nucleotides: TGTGCCAGCAGCTCCCCCCCTAATAGGCGGCACAATGAGCAGTTCTTC.

The rearrangement joins TRBV13 to TRBJ1-1; 7 bases map to TRBD1. The CDR3 spans 11 residues. V trimming: 3 bases; J trimming: 10 bases; junction bases outside the gene matches: 2. Germline loops: CDR1 PRHDT, CDR2 FYEKMQ (reference sequence). For the CDR3, the DNA is TGTGCCAGCAGCTTGACAGGGATAGCTTTCTTT. This codes for CASSLTGIAFF.

Only a few counts were recorded for this clonotype. The chain recombines TRBV5-1 with TRBJ1-1, with D unresolved. CDR1 is SGHRS and CDR2 is YFSETQ in the germline V gene. The CDR3 spans 13 residues. V dropped 0 bases and J dropped 4 bases, with 7 bases sitting between them. The CDR3 DNA follows: TGCGCCAGCAGCTTGGATATGGGCACTGAAGCTTTCTTT. Translation: CASSLDMGTEAFF.

This clonotype was observed a few times. This chain joins TRBV12-3 or TRBV12-4 and TRBJ1-2; possibly TRBD1 for D (5 bases). Deletions cut 1 base from V and 4 bases from J, with 13 bases between. There are 15 residues in the CDR3. In DNA, the CDR3 is TGTGCCAGCAGTTTAGGTGGCAGGGCAGGCTATGGCTACACCTTC. Translation: CASSLGGRAGYGYTF.

This clonotype was recorded many times. This rearrangement joins TRBV12-3 or TRBV12-4 to TRBJ2-5; tentative D call: TRBD1 (6 bases). The CDR3 is 13 amino acids. V was cut by 6 bases and J by 5 bases, with 13 bases left in between. The CDR3 DNA reads TGTGCCAGCAGGGCAGGGGCTAGGGAGACCCAGTACTTC. Amino acids: CASRAGARETQYF.

This clonotype was recorded at least ten times. V is TRBV7-9 and J is TRBJ1-5, with D tentatively TRBD1 (5 bases). In germline, CDR1 is SEHNR, CDR2 FQNEAQ (reference sequence). The CDR3 runs to 14 residues. Trimming shortened V by 1 base and J by 7 bases, and 11 bases separated the two germline ends. CDR3 coding DNA: TGTGCCAGCAGCTTAGGGCAGGGAATGCAGCCCCAGCATTTT. The encoded protein is CASSLGQGMQPQHF.

V gene TRBV20-1 combines with J gene TRBJ2-7; weak D call: TRBD1 (6 bases). The CDR3 contains 11 residues. In germline, CDR1 is DFQATT, CDR2 SNEGSKA (reference sequence). V gave up 5 bases and J gave up 8 bases, with 13 bases separating them. CDR3 DNA sequence: TGCAGTGCTCCCCTCCAGGGGCAGCAGTACTTC. Amino acid sequence: CSAPLQGQQYF.

As regards this clonotype: Possible read error: a much larger clone is one base away. The chain is built from TRBV7-6 and TRBJ2-3, with D hard to call. The CDR3 length is 11 residues. Germline CDR1 and CDR2: SGHVS and FNYEAQ. The CDR3 here is CTSSTTDTQYF. DNA of the CDR3: TGTACCAGCAGCACCACAGATACGCAGTATTTT.

The DNA for the CDR3 is TGCGCCAGCAGCCAAGATCTTTGGGGGGGCGAGAACACTGAAGCTTTCTTT. Amino acid sequence: CASSQDLWGGENTEAFF. This chain uses TRBV4-3 with TRBJ1-1, with a tentative D call TRBD1 (6 bases). The CDR3 length is 17 residues. The V and J ends lost 0 bases and 1 base respectively, with 15 bases between them. Germline assignment: CDR1 LGHNA and CDR2 YSLEER.

This clonotype showed up just a few times. The chain recombines TRBV11-2 with TRBJ1-1; D may be TRBD1 (6 bases). The CDR3 runs 15 residues. Germline V gene sequence: CDR1 SGHAT, CDR2 FQNNGV. V was clipped by 5 bases and J by 8 bases, with 21 bases between them. The CDR3 is CASSTRSGQFGEAFF. CDR3 nucleotide sequence: TGTGCCAGCAGCACCCGGAGCGGACAGTTTGGGGAAGCTTTCTTT.

This rearrangement joins TRBV7-9 to TRBJ2-1, with 8 bases aligning to TRBD2. Trimming took 1 base from V and 8 from J; bases not matched to a gene: 10. The length of the CDR3 is 16 residues. Germline values: CDR1 SEHNR, CDR2 FQNEAQ (reference sequence). CDR3 in amino acids: CASSLGLARAFDEQFF. The CDR3 DNA sequence: TGTGCCAGCAGCTTAGGACTAGCGAGGGCATTCGATGAGCAGTTCTTC.

This clonotype was seen repeatedly, ten times or more. The rearrangement joins TRBV4-1 to TRBJ1-1; unclear D gene. This CDR3 comprises 12 residues. Looked up from germline, CDR1 is MGHRA and CDR2 is YSYEKL. The V end lost 0 bases, the J end lost 8 bases, and 7 bases lay between the germline ends. This CDR3 reads CASSQDAVEAFF. CDR3 sequence (DNA): TGCGCCAGCAGCCAAGATGCCGTCGAAGCTTTCTTT.

The rearrangement joins TRBV20-1 to TRBJ2-3; D gene ambiguous. The V gene's germline CDR1 is DFQATT and CDR2 SNEGSKA (reference sequence). Trimming took off 6 bases at V and 6 bases at J, with 22 bases between the two ends. The CDR3 has 15 amino acids. The CDR3 nucleotides are TGCAGTGCCTCAGGCCCCCCTCGCCCTCTGGATACGCAGTATTTT. This gives the protein CSASGPPRPLDTQYF.

The chain is built from TRBV9 and TRBJ2-1; TRBD2 matches at 7 bases. With 5 bases clipped from V and 6 bases from J, the junction kept 5 bases outside the gene matches. The CDR3 runs to 13 residues. Germline V gives CDR1 SGDLS, CDR2 YYNGEE. CDR3 DNA: TGTGCCAGCAGGGCGGGAGCCAGCAATGAGCAGTTCTTC. It codes for CASRAGASNEQFF.

This clonotype was seen a handful of times. V is TRBV3-1 and J is TRBJ2-7, with 10 bases aligning to TRBD2. From germline, CDR1 is LGHDT and CDR2 YNNKEL (reference sequence). V lost 4 bases, J lost 4 bases, and 10 bases stayed unmatched. CDR3 size: 16 residues. The CDR3 sequence is CASSPSGGPTTYEQYF. The CDR3 DNA sequence: TGTGCCAGCAGCCCTAGCGGGGGCCCGACGACTTACGAGCAGTACTTC.

This clonotype was observed many times. The chain recombines TRBV9 with TRBJ1-2, with D possibly being TRBD1 (5 bases). The CDR3 covers 15 residues. The V and J ends lost 3 bases and 8 bases respectively, with 20 bases between them. Germline CDR1 is SGDLS and CDR2 is YYNGEE. The CDR3 loop is CASSGLRDSERGYTF. DNA for the CDR3: TGTGCCAGCAGCGGCCTCAGGGACTCGGAGAGGGGCTACACCTTC.

V and J are TRBV7-9 and TRBJ2-5; D might be TRBD1 (6 bases). V shed 5 bases and J shed 3 bases, with 13 bases lying between them. CDR1 is SEHNR, CDR2 FQNEAQ, per germline (reference sequence). The CDR3 is 14 amino acids. For the CDR3, the DNA is TGTGCCAGCAGCACCACTTCAGGGGAAGAGACCCAGTACTTC. Its translation: CASSTTSGEETQYF. Supplemented by reference TRBV7-9 and TRBJ2-5, the full variable domain reads DTGVSQNPRHKITKRGQNVTFRCDPISEHNRLYWYRQTLGQGPEFLTYFQNEAQLEKSRLLSDRFSAERPKGSFSTLEIQRTEQGDSAMYLCASSTTSGEETQYFGPGTRLLVL.

This clonotype has only a few counts. The genes are TRBV3-1 and TRBJ2-1; D not resolved. Trimming took 0 bases from V and 10 from J, leaving 13 bases between them. This CDR3 has 14 residues. CDR1 is LGHDT and CDR2 is YNNKEL in the germline V gene (reference sequence). CDR3: CASSQDSGGSEQFF. The CDR3 nucleotides are TGTGCCAGCAGCCAAGATTCTGGTGGGTCAGAGCAGTTCTTC.

This clonotype was seen a few times. The rearrangement joins TRBV6-2 or TRBV6-3 to TRBJ2-2, with 9 bases identical to TRBD1. CDR1 and CDR2 (germline): MNHEY, SVGEGT. Unmatched junction bases numbered 5, after V lost 5 bases and J lost 1 base. CDR3 size: 16 residues. The CDR3 protein is CASSPLGQGNTGELFF. CDR3 nucleotide sequence: TGTGCCAGCAGTCCATTGGGACAGGGGAACACCGGGGAGCTGTTTTTT.